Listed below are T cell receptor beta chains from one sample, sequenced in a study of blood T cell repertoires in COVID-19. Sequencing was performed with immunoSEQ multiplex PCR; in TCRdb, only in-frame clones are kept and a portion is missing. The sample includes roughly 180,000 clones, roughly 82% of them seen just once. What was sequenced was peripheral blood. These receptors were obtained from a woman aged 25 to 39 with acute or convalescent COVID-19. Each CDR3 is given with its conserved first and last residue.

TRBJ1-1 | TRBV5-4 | CASSLRTANTEAFF
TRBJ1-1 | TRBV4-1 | CASSPPIWGGDTEAFF
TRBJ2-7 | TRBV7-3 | CASSPGGASGGYEQYF
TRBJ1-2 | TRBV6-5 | CASTRAGNYGYTF
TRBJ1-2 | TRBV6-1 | CASSEALLQNYGYTF
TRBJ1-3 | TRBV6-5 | CASSYSKGAGNTIYF
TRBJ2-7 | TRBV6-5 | CASSFGTGSNEQYF
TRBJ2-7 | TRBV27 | CASSPGVAGSEQYF
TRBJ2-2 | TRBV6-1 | CASSGLAGGHTGELFF
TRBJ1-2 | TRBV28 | CASSLGTFFYGYTF
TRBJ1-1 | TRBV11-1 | CASSLGERAFF
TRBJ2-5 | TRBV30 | CAWSNLAGVAQYF
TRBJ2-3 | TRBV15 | CATSRFGTGDTTDTQYF
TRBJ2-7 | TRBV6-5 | CASSSHLSYEQYF
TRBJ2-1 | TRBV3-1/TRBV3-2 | CASSQIARGALYNEQFF